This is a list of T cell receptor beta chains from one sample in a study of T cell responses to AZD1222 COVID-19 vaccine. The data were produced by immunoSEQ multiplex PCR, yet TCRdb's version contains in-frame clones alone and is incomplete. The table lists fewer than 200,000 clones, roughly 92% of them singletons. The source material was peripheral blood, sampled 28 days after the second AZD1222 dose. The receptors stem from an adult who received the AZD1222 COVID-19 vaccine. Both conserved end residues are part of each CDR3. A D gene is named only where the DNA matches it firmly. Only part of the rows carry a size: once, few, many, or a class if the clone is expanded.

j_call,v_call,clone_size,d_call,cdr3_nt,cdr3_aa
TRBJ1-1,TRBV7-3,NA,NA,TGTGCCAGCTACCCCAACGGGAACACTGAAGCTTTCTTT,CASYPNGNTEAFF
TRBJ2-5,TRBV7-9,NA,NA,TGTGCCAGCAGCTTAGTGGGTCAAACCCAAGAGACCCAGTACTTC,CASSLVGQTQETQYF
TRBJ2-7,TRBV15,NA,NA,TGTGCCACCAGCCATAAGAGGGCTGACGAGCAGTACTTC,CATSHKRADEQYF
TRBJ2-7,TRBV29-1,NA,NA,TGCAGCGTTGGGTCAGGCGCCCTTCCCTACGAGCAGTACTTC,CSVGSGALPYEQYF
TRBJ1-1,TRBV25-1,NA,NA,TGTGCCAGCAGTCTGGGCGGGAAGGATAACATGAACACTGAAGCTTTCTTT,CASSLGGKDNMNTEAFF
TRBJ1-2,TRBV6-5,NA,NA,TGTGCCAGCAGTCGCACAAGTGAGGCTAACTATGGCTACACCTTC,CASSRTSEANYGYTF
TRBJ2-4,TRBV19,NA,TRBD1,TGTGCCAGTCGGGGAACCGGGACAGGGGAAAACATTCAGTACTTC,CASRGTGTGENIQYF
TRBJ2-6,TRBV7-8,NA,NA,TGTGCCAGCAGCCGCCCAAGGACAGGGGCCAACGTCCTGACTTTC,CASSRPRTGANVLTF
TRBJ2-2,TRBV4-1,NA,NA,TGCGCCAGCAGCCCCCTGGTAGGGGGCACCGGGGAGCTGTTTTTT,CASSPLVGGTGELFF
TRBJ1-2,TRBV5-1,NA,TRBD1,TGCGCCAGCAGCCCGGGACAGCGGAACTATGGCTACACCTTC,CASSPGQRNYGYTF
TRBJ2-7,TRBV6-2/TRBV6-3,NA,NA,TGTGCCAGCAGTTACCCGGGCCCCGAGCAGTACTTC,CASSYPGPEQYF
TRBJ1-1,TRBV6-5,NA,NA,TGTGCCAGCAGTTATTTTGCAATCTTGAACACTGAAGCTTTCTTT,CASSYFAILNTEAFF
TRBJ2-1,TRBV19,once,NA,TGTGCCACAGCCGGGACACACTCGGGATACAATGAGCAGTTCTTC,CATAGTHSGYNEQFF
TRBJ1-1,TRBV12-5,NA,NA,TGTGCTAGTGGTCTCGGGACCGAAGCTTTCTTT,CASGLGTEAFF
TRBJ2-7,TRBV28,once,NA,TGTGCCAGCAGTTTGACACCCTCCTACGAGCAGTACTTC,CASSLTPSYEQYF
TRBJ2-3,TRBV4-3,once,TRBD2,TGCGCCAGCAGCCCGGGGGGAAGGCCAGATACGCAGTATTTT,CASSPGGRPDTQYF
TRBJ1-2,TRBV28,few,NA,TGTGCCAGCACGCGGGGAGCTAACTATGGCTACACCTTC,CASTRGANYGYTF
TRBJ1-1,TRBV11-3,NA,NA,TGTGCCAGCAGCTTACGGGGATCTGAAGCTTTCTTT,CASSLRGSEAFF
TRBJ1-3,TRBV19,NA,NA,TGTGCCAGTAGTTCTGGCGGGGCTTCTGGAAACACCATATATTTT,CASSSGGASGNTIYF
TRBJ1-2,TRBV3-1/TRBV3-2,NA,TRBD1,TGTGCCAGCAGCCCATTAGACAGGGGCGGCTACACCTTC,CASSPLDRGGYTF
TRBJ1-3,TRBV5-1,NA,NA,TGCGCCAGCACCAAGAACCTTGACGGAAACACCATATATTTT,CASTKNLDGNTIYF
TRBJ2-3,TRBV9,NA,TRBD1,TGTGCCAGCAGCGTCCGACAGGGGGGAGGTACAGATACGCAGTATTTT,CASSVRQGGGTDTQYF
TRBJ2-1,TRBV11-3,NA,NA,TGTGCCAGCAGCAGAAACAATGAGCAGTTCTTC,CASSRNNEQFF
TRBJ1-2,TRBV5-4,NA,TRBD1,TGTGCCGGCAGGACCGGGACAGGGGAGGATGGCTACACCTTC,CAGRTGTGEDGYTF
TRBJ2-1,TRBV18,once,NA,TGTGCCAGCTCACCTATAGCGGTGAATGAGCAGTTCTTC,CASSPIAVNEQFF
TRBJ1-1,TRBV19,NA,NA,TGTGCCAGTAGTATGCTTCCGGGAATGCTCTACACTGAAGCTTTCTTT,CASSMLPGMLYTEAFF
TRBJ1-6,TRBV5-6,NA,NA,TGTGCCAGCAGCTTTCAGGTTGGGAATTCACCCCTCCACTTT,CASSFQVGNSPLHF
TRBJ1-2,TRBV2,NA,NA,TGTGCCAGCAGTGAAGACAGGAGCTATGGCTACACCTTC,CASSEDRSYGYTF
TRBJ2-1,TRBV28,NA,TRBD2,TGTGCCAGCAGTCATAGGCTAGCGGGGTCTTTCAATGAGCAGTTCTTC,CASSHRLAGSFNEQFF
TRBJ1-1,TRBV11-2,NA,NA,TGTGCCAGCAGCTTCGAGGGAGGTGGCACTGAAGCTTTCTTT,CASSFEGGGTEAFF
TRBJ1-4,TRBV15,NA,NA,TGTGCCACCAGCAGAGCCAAGGGACATGAAAAACTGTTTTTT,CATSRAKGHEKLFF
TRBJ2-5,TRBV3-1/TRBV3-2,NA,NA,TGTGCCAGCAGCCAATTCCAGGGTGGCGAGACCCAGTACTTC,CASSQFQGGETQYF
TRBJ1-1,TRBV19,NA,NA,TGTGCCAGTAGTATAGGGTCAGGGATGAAAAACACTGAAGCTTTCTTT,CASSIGSGMKNTEAFF
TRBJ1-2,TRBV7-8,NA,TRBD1,TGTGCCAGCAGCTTGTTCACGGGACAGGGTCATGGCTACACCTTC,CASSLFTGQGHGYTF
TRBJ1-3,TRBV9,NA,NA,TGTGCCAGCAGCGCGTCTAAGTCTGGAAACACCATATATTTT,CASSASKSGNTIYF
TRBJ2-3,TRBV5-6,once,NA,TGTGCCAGCAGCTTGTCAGGAGGGACAGATACGCAGTATTTT,CASSLSGGTDTQYF
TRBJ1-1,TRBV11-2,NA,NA,TGTGCCAGCAGCGTGACAGGGAACACTGAAGCTTTCTTT,CASSVTGNTEAFF
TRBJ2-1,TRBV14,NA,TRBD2,TGTGCCAGCAGCTCCCGGACTAGCGGAGGGGGACGACAGTTCTTC,CASSSRTSGGGRQFF
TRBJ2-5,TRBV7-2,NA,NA,TGTGCCAGCAACCAGATGGGCGTAATAGTAGAGACCCAGTACTTC,CASNQMGVIVETQYF
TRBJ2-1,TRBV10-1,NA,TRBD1,TGCGCCAGCAGTAGACAGGGGGCCACTAGCGGCTACAATGAGCAGTTCTTC,CASSRQGATSGYNEQFF
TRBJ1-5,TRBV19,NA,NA,TGTGCCAGTAGTGCCGGGACGAGGGGCAATCAGCCCCAGCATTTT,CASSAGTRGNQPQHF
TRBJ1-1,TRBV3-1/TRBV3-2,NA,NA,TGTGCCAGCAGCCAAGATCGTATGCAGGCGGTGAACACTGAAGCTTTCTTT,CASSQDRMQAVNTEAFF
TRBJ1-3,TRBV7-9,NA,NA,TGTGCCAGCAGCCAAAGCGGAAACACCATATATTTT,CASSQSGNTIYF
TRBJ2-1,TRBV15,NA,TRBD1,TGTGCCACCAGCAGAGACTATCAGGGGGCCTCATACAATGAGCAGTTCTTC,CATSRDYQGASYNEQFF
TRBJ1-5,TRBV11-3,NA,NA,TGTGCCAGCAGCTTACTTTTGCCCGAACCACCCAATCAGCCCCAGCATTTT,CASSLLLPEPPNQPQHF
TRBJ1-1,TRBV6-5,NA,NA,TGTGCCAGCAGTTATGGGGGAACTGAAGCTTTCTTT,CASSYGGTEAFF
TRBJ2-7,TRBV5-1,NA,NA,TGCGCCAGCAGCTGGAATCGGCAGGGTAGAAGAGACGAGCAGTACTTC,CASSWNRQGRRDEQYF
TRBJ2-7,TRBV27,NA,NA,TGTGCCAGCAGTCCCTCGCCCTCCTACGAGCAGTACTTC,CASSPSPSYEQYF
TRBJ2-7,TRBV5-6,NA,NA,TGTGCCAGCAGCTTGGATCGATACGAGCAGTACTTC,CASSLDRYEQYF
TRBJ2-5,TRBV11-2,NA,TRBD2,TGTGCCAGCAGCTGGGAGGGAGAGACCCAGTACTTC,CASSWEGETQYF